This T cell receptor (beta chain) was sequenced during a study of blood T cell repertoires in COVID-19. Study information: The United States, Italy and Spain supplied acute and convalescent COVID-19 samples.

Per the authors' pipeline: For nucleated cells, counts were estimated from reference gene primer amplification. Clones were sequenced by immunoSEQ multiplex PCR, and TCRdb holds only the in-frame ones, with some missing. V and J calls and clone size follow that table, whereas D and trimming were derived from the DNA. The sample has approximately 210,000 clones, 88% seen once. The CDR3 consists of 13 residues. The V gene's germline CDR1 is KGHSH and CDR2 LQKENI. V gave up 2 bases and J gave up 6 bases, with 8 bases separating them. The origin of this receptor is a human donor in a cohort sampled during active COVID-19. The V gene is TRBV18, the J gene TRBJ2-1, with D maybe TRBD1 (5 bases). The sample consisted of peripheral blood. The CDR3 DNA follows: TGTGCCAGCTCACCAGACAGAGGCAATGAGCAGTTCTTC. The encoded protein is CASSPDRGNEQFF.